The 15 T cell receptor beta chains listed next were all sequenced from one sample in a study of early T cells in non-severe SARS-CoV-2 infection. TCRdb re-analysed the 5' RACE reads in MiXCR, keeping a single row per CDR3 protein. The table has tens of thousands of distinct CDR3 sequences, about 2.7% seen once. The sample comprised whole blood. The receptors derive from an adult who was a healthcare worker with PCR-confirmed SARS-CoV-2 infection or an uninfected control (not recorded which).

Relative to its sample, this clonotype is medium-sized (0.01 to 0.1%). The chain couples TRBV12-3 or TRBV12-4 to TRBJ1-3, with no clear D. CDR3 length equals 16 residues. The V and J ends lost 4 bases and 0 bases respectively, with 13 bases between them. The CDR3 region has the DNA TGTGCCAGCAGTTCGCCGATGGGGAGCTCTGGAAACACCATATATTTT. Its translation is CASSSPMGSSGNTIYF.

This clonotype was detected many times. This chain joins TRBV7-3 and TRBJ2-3, with 11 positions matching TRBD2. The ends lost 5 bases at V and 0 bases at J; junction bases unmatched: 4. The CDR3 runs 16 residues. CDR1 is SGHTA and CDR2 is FQGTGA in the germline V gene. The CDR3 sequence is CASSPTSGTSTDTQYF. CDR3 nucleotide sequence: TGTGCCAGCAGCCCGACTAGCGGGACTAGCACAGATACGCAGTATTTT. Filled out from reference TRBV7-3 and TRBJ2-3, the complete variable domain reads GAGVSQTPSNKVTEKGKYVELRCDPISGHTALYWYRQSLGQGPEFLIYFQGTGAADDSGLPNDRFFAVRPEGSVSTLKIQRTERGDSAVYLCASSPTSGTSTDTQYFGPGTRLTVL.

This clonotype was counted at least ten times. The J gene is TRBJ1-1, the V gene TRBV12-3 or TRBV12-4, with D unclear. The CDR3 has 13 residues. The V end lost 2 bases, the J end lost 6 bases, and 10 bases lay between the germline ends. This CDR3 reads CASSLLFGAEAFF. The CDR3 nucleotides are TGTGCCAGCAGTTTACTTTTCGGGGCTGAAGCTTTCTTT.

This clonotype showed up many times. This chain connects TRBV11-3 to TRBJ2-1, with TRBD1 matching 7 bases. Germline loops: CDR1 SGHNT, CDR2 YENEEA. V lost 5 bases, J lost 5 bases, and 3 bases stayed unmatched. The CDR3 extends over 13 amino acids. CDR3 amino acids: CASSLDRDNEQFF. CDR3 in DNA: TGTGCCAGCAGCCTCGACAGGGACAATGAGCAGTTCTTC.

This clonotype was counted at least ten times. This chain links TRBV29-1 with TRBJ2-5; 13 bases match TRBD2. J gave up 4 bases and V 7 bases, and 6 bases lay outside the gene matches. There are 14 residues in the CDR3. Germline V lookup: CDR1 SQVTM, CDR2 ANQGSEA. The CDR3 here is CSGGLAGDLETQYF. The CDR3 nucleotides read TGCAGCGGCGGACTAGCGGGGGACCTAGAGACCCAGTACTTC.

This clonotype was detected many times. V and J are TRBV5-1 and TRBJ1-6, with D unresolved. V shed 0 bases and J shed 0 bases, with 4 bases lying between them. Looked up from germline, CDR1 is SGHRS and CDR2 is YFSETQ. This CDR3 contains 15 residues. The CDR3 DNA reads TGCGCCAGCAGCTTGGGGCCCTCCTATAATTCACCCCTCCACTTT. It translates to CASSLGPSYNSPLHF.

In its sample, this clonotype was seen a few times. This sequence joins TRBV12-3 or TRBV12-4 and TRBJ2-5; a weak D match, TRBD1 (6 bases). The CDR3 has 16 residues. Trimming shortened V by 6 bases and J by 0 bases, and 17 bases separated the two germline ends. CDR3: CASSPRTAENQETQYF. CDR3 nucleotide sequence: TGTGCCAGCAGCCCCAGGACAGCGGAGAACCAAGAGACCCAGTACTTC.

This clonotype was seen many times. The rearrangement uses TRBV19 and TRBJ1-5; D call uncertain. Trimming pared 1 base from V and 6 bases from J, leaving 7 bases between. CDR3 length: 13 residues. Germline CDR1 and CDR2: LNHDA and SQIVND (reference sequence). The CDR3 region has the DNA TGTGCCAGTAGTATAGGGCAAACTCAGCCCCAGCATTTT. Protein: CASSIGQTQPQHF.

This clonotype was picked up many times. The V and J genes are TRBV10-3 and TRBJ2-3; D is tentatively TRBD1 or TRBD2 (6 bases each). The CDR3 contains 14 residues. The germline V and J ends were trimmed by 0 bases and 4 bases, with 8 bases remaining between them. Germline V gene lookup returns CDR1 ENHRY and CDR2 SYGVKD. DNA of the CDR3: TGTGCCATCAGTGAGTCGGAGGGGGCAGATACGCAGTATTTT. Translated: CAISESEGADTQYF.

This clonotype was seen many times. The chain combines TRBV15 with TRBJ2-1, with D perhaps assigned TRBD1 or TRBD2 (7 bases each). Between the trimmed V and J ends, which lost 8 bases and 7 bases, there was a span of 21 bases. Germline lookup yields CDR1 LNHNV and CDR2 YYDKDF (reference sequence). This CDR3 region has 15 residues. The CDR3 region has the DNA TGTGCCACCGACCGTACTGGGCAGGGGGGGAATGAGCAGTTCTTC. Residues: CATDRTGQGGNEQFF.

This clonotype was recorded many times. This chain connects TRBV11-2 to TRBJ2-6, with 9 bases lining up with TRBD1. This CDR3 has 16 residues. V gave up 6 bases and J gave up 4 bases; unmatched junction bases: 7. Germline V CDR1 and CDR2: SGHAT, FQNNGV. The CDR3 DNA reads TGTGCCAGCAGTCACGGGACAGGGTTCGGGGCCAACGTCCTGACTTTC. This gives the protein CASSHGTGFGANVLTF.

This clonotype was detected many times. The J gene is TRBJ2-5, the V gene TRBV2; D is unresolved. The germline V and J ends were trimmed by 2 bases and 5 bases, with 15 bases remaining between them. In germline, CDR1 is SNHLY, CDR2 FYNNEI. The CDR3 is 15 residues long. The DNA of the CDR3 is TGTGCCAGCAGTGAATCGTCGGCAGCCCCGGAGACCCAGTACTTC. Translated, it gives CASSESSAAPETQYF.

In this sample, this clonotype is medium-sized (0.01 to 0.1%). The genes are TRBV29-1 and TRBJ1-4; D is possibly TRBD1 (6 bases). Trimming cost V 6 bases and J 5 bases, with 13 bases left between them. The CDR3 has 13 amino acids. Germline CDR1 is SQVTM and CDR2 is ANQGSEA. The CDR3 sequence is CSVVGGANEKLFF. The CDR3 DNA is TGCAGCGTGGTCGGGGGGGCGAATGAAAAACTGTTTTTT. The variable domain in full, with the rest retrieved from reference TRBV29-1 and TRBJ1-4, is SAVISQKPSRDICQRGTSLTIQCQVDSQVTMMFWYRQQPGQSLTLIATANQGSEATYESGFVIDKFPISRPNLTFSTLTVSNMSPEDSSIYLCSVVGGANEKLFFGSGTQLSVL.

This clonotype was detected ten times or more. The CDR3 nucleotides read TGTGCCAGCAGCCTCGCCAGCCTAGCGGATACCTACAATGAGCAGTTCTTC. It specifies CASSLASLADTYNEQFF. The chain links TRBV7-9 to TRBJ2-1; 7 nucleotides match TRBD2. V lost 5 bases to trimming and J lost 2 bases; unmatched junction nucleotides: 12. Germline V gene data show CDR1 as SEHNR and CDR2 as FQNEAQ (reference sequence). This CDR3 has 17 amino acids.

Judged by abundance, this clonotype is medium-sized. This CDR3 is CASRGTSVDNEQFF. The CDR3 nucleotides are TGTGCCAGCAGGGGGACTAGCGTAGACAATGAGCAGTTCTTC. The chain has TRBV5-4 and TRBJ2-1; 10 bases are a match to TRBD2. Unmatched junction bases numbered 4, after V lost 5 bases and J lost 5 bases. This CDR3 contains 14 residues. Germline loops: CDR1 SGHNT, CDR2 YYREEE (reference sequence).